A selection of T cell receptor beta chains follows, all from one sample in a study of blood T cell repertoires in COVID-19. Libraries were prepared by immunoSEQ multiplex PCR; TCRdb keeps only in-frame clonotypes and omits some of them. Among hundreds of thousands of clones, 86% were seen once, and the ten largest hold about 1.5%. The sample consisted of peripheral blood. The origin of the receptors is a woman in her thirties with active or convalescent COVID-19. Both conserved end residues are part of each CDR3. The D gene is left open where the match is weak. Size is omitted from some rows. Given values are once, few, many or a class for expanded clones.

>-|-|TRBJ2-7|TRBV4-1
TGCGCCAGCAGCCAAGAAGAGTTAGGCACTGTCCTCGGGAACGAGCAGTACTTC
CASSQEELGTVLGNEQYF
>-|-|TRBJ1-1|TRBV29-1
TGCAGCGTTGGACAGACTGAAGCTTTCTTT
CSVGQTEAFF
>-|-|TRBJ2-7|TRBV10-3
TGTGCCATCAGTGAATCAGGAAACTCCTACGAGCAGTACTTC
CAISESGNSYEQYF
>-|-|TRBJ2-3|TRBV7-8
TGTGCCAGCAGCCCCGCCGGAGCCTTGGTGGATACGCAGTATTTT
CASSPAGALVDTQYF
>-|TRBD1|TRBJ1-1|TRBV7-9
TGTGCCAGCAGCCCCCCACGGGACAGGGTGAACACTGAAGCTTTCTTT
CASSPPRDRVNTEAFF
>once|TRBD2|TRBJ2-1|TRBV7-2
TGTGCCAGCAGCCCTAGCGGGGGACTAGCGATTTACAATGAGCAGTTCTTC
CASSPSGGLAIYNEQFF
>few|-|TRBJ1-1|TRBV5-4
TGTGCCAGCAGTTTCAAGAACACTGAAGCTTTCTTT
CASSFKNTEAFF
>many|TRBD2|TRBJ2-1|TRBV3-1/TRBV3-2
TGTGCCAGCAGCCGCACTACGGCTAGCGGGACTGAGCAGTTCTTC
CASSRTTASGTEQFF
>-|TRBD1|TRBJ1-4|TRBV19
TGTGCCAGTAACTACGGGACAGGGGTAGAAAAACTGTTTTTT
CASNYGTGVEKLFF
>few|-|TRBJ1-1|TRBV18
TGTGCCAGCTCACCACAGCCGAACACTGAAGCTTTCTTT
CASSPQPNTEAFF
>-|TRBD1|TRBJ1-6|TRBV27
TGTGCCAGCAGTCCCGGGACAGGGGGTAATTCACCCCTCCACTTT
CASSPGTGGNSPLHF